This T cell receptor beta chain was identified during a study of blood T cells in healthy people across ages (dated by TCRdb to the mid-2010s). Regarding the study in general: In model experiments, roughly one uniquely barcoded TCR beta cDNA molecule per two T cells was captured by template switching. Donors of different ages were randomly distributed across sequencing lanes to avoid experimental bias. Using deep sequencing normalized with unique cDNA molecular identifiers, the study measured how TCR beta repertoire diversity changes with age. Donors were grouped into four age groups: young (average 16 years), middle-aged (around 39), aged (around 62) and long-lived (over 80). Two additional independent replicas of 1 million unique cDNA reads from the same blood draw were analyzed for two donors (one aged 18 to 30 and one aged 80 or older). What the work shows at the level of the full study, not this receptor alone: Observed TCR beta diversity per million T cells fell roughly linearly with age, and a significant reduction was already apparent by age approximately 41. A strong correlation was found between observed TCR beta diversity and the percentage of naive T cells measured by flow cytometry. Estimates of total diversity based on one million sequenced T cells were considered lower bounds and underestimates. Compared with the aged group, more naive CD4+ T cells, fewer expanded clones and increased TCR diversity were shown by the long-lived group, suggesting age selection. Because donor CMV infection status was unknown, age-related changes in expanded clonotypes were potentially confounded. Since profiling was done on bulk unsorted PBMCs, naive and antigen-experienced compartments could not be conclusively compared.

The library was obtained by 5' RACE. The sample was run on an Illumina HiSeq 2500. A second 7 to 11 cycle PCR used a sample-barcoded 5' primer and a J-beta primer mix. A unique molecular identifier was introduced onto each TCR beta cDNA molecule by a template-switch 5' adaptor carrying 12 random nucleotides. Each sample yielded at least 3 million CDR3-containing paired-end reads. All of the RNA was converted into first-strand cDNA using the Mint cDNA synthesis kit, with a TRBC-specific oligonucleotide serving as the primer. All cDNA was treated with uracil-DNA glycosylase and then went through a first 18-cycle PCR with the universal primers M1SS and BC2_uni_R. On the study's bioinformatics: For normalization, 1 million high-quality reads, each with a distinct molecular identifier, were randomly selected from each sample. Instead of being binned into consensus sequences, reads with shared molecular identifiers were discarded. CDR3 identification, clonotype clustering and error correction used MiTCR with a Q25 quality threshold and the strictest error-elimination algorithm. A nonparametric unseen species model with Euler transformation was used to estimate a lower bound on total TCR beta diversity. TCRdb ran its own pipeline on the public reads, namely fastp trimming at Q25 and MiXCR clone calling, and kept in-frame beta chains. Identical CDR3 proteins give one entry, which carries the most common genes and DNA. What appears here as the V and J calls and clone size reflects TCRdb's work, not the paper's. Within this sample are 550,000 to 800,000 distinct CDR3 sequences, with roughly 32% of them counted one time only. The ten largest clonotypes hold 15% of the sample.

The CDR3 measures 13 amino acids from cysteine to phenylalanine. This entry keeps only the CDR3 DNA: 39 bases, framed from base 1. Relative to germline, V is 6 bases shorter and J is 4 bases shorter, with 10 bases between their ends. From the germline V gene (reference sequence), CDR1 is DFQATT and CDR2 is SNEGSKA. The roughly 39 donors, aged about 6 to 90 years, were systemically healthy Caucasian individuals from Russia. Ten milliliters of peripheral blood were drawn from each donor into EDTA-treated Vacutainer tubes. PBMCs were isolated by Ficoll-Paque density-gradient centrifugation, with at least 7 million obtained per sample. Total RNA, at least 5 micrograms per sample, was extracted from PBMCs with Trizol reagent. Naive CD45RAhigh/CD27high T cell percentages were measured by flow cytometry on a PBMC aliquot from every donor. A few counts support this clonotype. There is no known antigen for this receptor. Nothing much larger sits one base from this clone, and base qualities are not available.

The chain couples TRBV20-1 to TRBJ1-6; TRBD1 is a possible D gene, resting on 6 matching bases. The source material was blood. The sequence was obtained from a woman of 80 years or more in good health. Donor details come from another sample of the same person, matched by shared clones. CDR3 sequence: CSAQGEYNSPLHF. At the DNA level, the sequence is TGCAGTGCACAGGGCGAGTATAATTCACCCCTCCACTTT.